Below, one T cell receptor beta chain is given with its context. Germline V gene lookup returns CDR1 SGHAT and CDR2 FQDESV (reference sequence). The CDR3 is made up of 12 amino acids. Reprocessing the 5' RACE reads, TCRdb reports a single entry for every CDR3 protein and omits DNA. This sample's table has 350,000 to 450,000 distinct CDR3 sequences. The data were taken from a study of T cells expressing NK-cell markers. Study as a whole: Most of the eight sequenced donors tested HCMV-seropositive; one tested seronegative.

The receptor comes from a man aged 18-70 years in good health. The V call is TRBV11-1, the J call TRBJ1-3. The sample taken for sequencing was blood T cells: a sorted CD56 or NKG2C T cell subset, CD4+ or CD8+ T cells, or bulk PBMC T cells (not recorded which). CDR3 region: CASSLSVDTIYF.